This T cell receptor (beta chain) was identified in a study of blood T cells in healthy people across ages (dated by TCRdb to between 2014 and 2017). About the investigation overall: In model experiments, template switching captured about one uniquely barcoded TCR beta cDNA molecule for every two T cells. The study measured age-related changes in TCR beta repertoire diversity using deep sequencing normalized with unique cDNA molecular identifiers. Four age groups were formed from the donors: young (average approximately 15 years), middle-aged (just under 40), aged (over 55) and long-lived (around 80). The study analyzed two additional independent replicas of 1 million unique cDNA reads from the same blood draw for two donors, one aged 18 to 30 and one aged 80 or older. General conclusions and limits of the study: The percentage of naive T cells measured by flow cytometry correlated strongly with observed TCR beta diversity. The long-lived group showed more naive CD4+ T cells, fewer expanded clones and increased TCR diversity than the aged group, suggesting age selection. Since profiling was done on bulk unsorted PBMCs, naive and antigen-experienced compartments could not be conclusively compared. Observed TCR beta diversity per million T cells fell roughly linearly with age, and a significant reduction was already apparent by age about 36. Estimates of total diversity based on one million sequenced T cells were regarded as lower bounds and as underestimates. Donor CMV infection status was unknown, potentially confounding age-related changes in expanded clonotypes.

Library creation used 5' RACE. For sequencing, an Illumina HiSeq 2500 was employed. The second PCR ran for about 7 to 11 cycles and used a J-beta primer mix along with a sample-barcoded 5' primer. Each TCR beta cDNA molecule received a unique molecular identifier from a template-switch 5' adaptor carrying 12 random nucleotides. Each sample yielded at least 3 million CDR3-containing paired-end reads. The Mint cDNA synthesis kit, primed by a TRBC-specific oligonucleotide, was used to synthesize first-strand cDNA from all RNA. Following uracil-DNA glycosylase treatment, all cDNA underwent a first 18-cycle PCR with the universal primers M1SS and BC2_uni_R. Regarding the original processing steps: Normalization of each sample was performed by random selection of 1 million high-quality reads, each carrying a distinct molecular identifier. Reads sharing molecular identifiers were discarded rather than binned into consensus sequences. MiTCR, run with a Q25 quality threshold and the strictest error-elimination algorithm, handled CDR3 identification, clonotype clustering and error correction. Lower-bound total TCR beta diversity was estimated with a nonparametric unseen species model using Euler transformation. The public reads were run again by TCRdb, first through fastp at Q25 and then through MiXCR, and only productive beta chains were kept. Rows matching on CDR3 protein sequence are summarized as one entry with the most common DNA and genes. For this entry, the V and J calls and clone size follow TCRdb and not the study's own pipeline. A total of approximately 900,000 distinct CDR3 sequences appear in this sample, about 28% of them only once. The top ten clones comprise around 9.6% of the sample.

The 39 donors, aged about 6 to 90 years, were systemically healthy Caucasian individuals from Russia. About 10 milliliters of peripheral blood were collected from each donor into EDTA-treated Vacutainer tubes. PBMCs were isolated by Ficoll-Paque density-gradient centrifugation, with at least 6 million obtained per sample. Trizol reagent was used to extract total RNA from the PBMCs, yielding at least 6 micrograms per sample. The percentages of naive CD45RAhigh/CD27high T cells were determined by flow cytometry on a PBMC aliquot from every donor. Comment on this clonotype: Its recognized antigen is unknown. No per-base quality is available; no much larger clone lies one base away.

From cysteine to phenylalanine, the CDR3 is 14 amino acids long. Only CDR3 DNA remains: 42 bases, in frame from the first base. Based on the germline V gene (reference sequence), the CDR1 and CDR2 sequences are DFQATT and SNEGSKA. The germline V and J ends show losses of 0 bases and 3 bases respectively, and no gene match explains 4 bases of the junction. This sample also appeared in a second study, on T cells of mothers and their children. Per the second study: Nine systemically healthy Caucasian individuals served as donors, namely three mothers together with their six children. cDNA synthesis consumed the entire amount of extracted RNA, loaded at approximately 1.6 ug RNA in each 15 ul reaction. In the second PCR, the M1S primer introduced both the sample barcodes and 2-4 random nucleotides. Over 10 million TCR beta CDR3 reads came from each mother, compared with some 3 million reads from each child. Thymic selection shapes the output of TCR recombination in a similar way in related and unrelated pairs, and inherited differences have a minor effect. Normalized repertoire overlap was always slightly but never significantly higher in related than unrelated mother-child pairs. No persistent microchimeric T cell clones were found, with a detection sensitivity of approximately 110 clones per million clonotypes. To look for features that set related mother-child pairs apart from unrelated individuals, the researchers ran deep NGS to compare the TCR beta repertoires of mothers and children. On average, the children were about 12 +/- 4 years old, while the mothers were approximately 40 +/- 4 years old. After adapter ligation with NEBNext reagents, the libraries were sequenced on Illumina HiSeq 2000 with 100+100 nt paired-end reads. To prevent cross-contamination, the mother and child libraries were prepared a month apart and were sequenced in separate runs. Between 500,000 and 2,000,000 distinct TCR beta clonotypes were identified per donor. Naive TCR beta clonotypes were estimated from low-frequency clonotypes matched to each donor's FACS-determined naive share, without sorting.

Sample: blood. This TCR came from a middle-aged woman in good health. The V gene is TRBV20-1 and the J gene is TRBJ1-2, with 7 middle bases fitting TRBD1. CDR3 reads: CSARDQGGHYGYTF. The base sequence is TGCAGTGCTAGAGATCAGGGGGGGCACTATGGCTACACCTTC.